This entry concerns a single T cell receptor beta chain. This sample is drawn from a study of blood T cell repertoires in COVID-19. Only in-frame clones appear in the TCRdb table, and some are missing; sequencing was by immunoSEQ multiplex PCR. The table has tens of thousands of clones, 55% to 80% seen once; the top ten hold around 16%. Germline V CDR1 and CDR2: SGHDN, FVKESK. This CDR3 is 15 amino acids long. V dropped 4 bases and J dropped 2; count of bases not matched to a gene: 7. The source material was peripheral blood. J is TRBJ2-5 and V is TRBV14; TRBD1 aligns across 7 bases. This sequence was found in a human donor in a cohort sampled during active COVID-19. CDR3 DNA sequence: TGTGCCAGCAGCCCCATCAGACAGGGACAAGAGACCCAGTACTTC. This encodes CASSPIRQGQETQYF.